The clone carrying this T cell receptor beta chain was detected once. Its antigen is as yet unknown. The sample comes from a study of a mutant IDH1 vaccine in newly diagnosed glioma. Study-wide background: Mean patient age was around 40 years; roughly 62% were male and 37.5% female. The earlier regimen, radiotherapy, temozolomide, or both, was most often both.

TCRdb keeps only in-frame clones here, not all; method: immunoSEQ multiplex PCR. The sample has about 68,000 clones, 79% seen once. Whole-study findings and limits: Vaccine-induced immune responses occurred in approximately 93% of patients.

Trimming shortened V by 3 bases and J by 1 base, and 9 bases separated the two germline ends. CDR3 size: 14 residues. Germline assignment: CDR1 MGHDK and CDR2 SYGVNS. The sample's time point: baseline, week 1 (first vaccination visit). Treatment specified: pre-vaccination baseline after standard-of-care therapy. Sequencing used PBMCs, obtained from a glioma patient treated with radiotherapy, temozolomide or both. V gene TRBV25-1 combines with J gene TRBJ2-5; perhaps TRBD2 as D (5 bases). The receptor comes from a man between 50 and 59 years old with glioma. The CDR3 sequence: CASSERAAQETQYF. CDR3 bases: TGTGCCAGCAGTGAGCGGGCGGCCCAAGAGACCCAGTACTTC.